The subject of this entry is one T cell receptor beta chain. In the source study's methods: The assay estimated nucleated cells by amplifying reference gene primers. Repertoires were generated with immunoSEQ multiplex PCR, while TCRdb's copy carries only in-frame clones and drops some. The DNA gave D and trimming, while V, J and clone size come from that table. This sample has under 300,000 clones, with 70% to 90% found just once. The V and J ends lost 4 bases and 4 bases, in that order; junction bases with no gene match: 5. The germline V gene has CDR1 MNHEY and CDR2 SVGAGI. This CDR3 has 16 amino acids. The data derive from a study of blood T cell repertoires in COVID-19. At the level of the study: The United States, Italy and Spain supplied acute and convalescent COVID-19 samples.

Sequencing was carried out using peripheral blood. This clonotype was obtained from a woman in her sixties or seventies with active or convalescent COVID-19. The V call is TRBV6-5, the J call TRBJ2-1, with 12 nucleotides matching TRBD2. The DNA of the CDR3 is TGTGCCAGCAGTTCCCGACTAGCGGGGGCGTACAATGAGCAGTTCTTC. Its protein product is CASSSRLAGAYNEQFF.